The 29 T cell receptor beta chains presented below share a single source sample, sequenced in a study of Ad26.COV2.S vaccination and SARS-CoV-2 variants. Treatment meaning: approximately 18 received Ad26.COV2.S at low or high dose, single or two shots; a few received placebo; per-sample allocation not given. Day 63 following the first vaccine or placebo injection was when the samples were taken. Data came from immunoSEQ multiplex PCR; TCRdb stores just in-frame clones and leaves some out. The repertoire holds around 340,000 clones, with approximately 90% as singletons. The sequenced sample was peripheral blood, obtained in a trial of Ad26.COV2.S vaccine versus placebo. Source of these receptors: a person aged 18-65 years who received the Ad26.COV2.S COVID-19 vaccine or a placebo.

This clone was recorded only once. J is TRBJ2-5 and V is TRBV28, with D possibly matching TRBD1 (6 bases). The CDR3 has 13 amino acids. Trimming took 6 bases from V and 2 from J, leaving 10 bases between them. Germline-derived CDR1 and CDR2 are MDHEN and SYDVKM. The DNA of the CDR3 is TGTGCCAGCAGGGGGACATCACAAGAGACCCAGTACTTC. This encodes CASRGTSQETQYF.

This clone was recorded only once. The chain joins TRBV7-9 to TRBJ1-4, with D hard to call. V gave up 1 base and J gave up 5 bases, with 8 bases separating them. In germline, CDR1 is SEHNR, CDR2 FQNEAQ (reference sequence). The CDR3 loop spans 14 amino acids. The CDR3 loop reads CASSLGDGNEKLFF. The CDR3 coding sequence is TGTGCCAGCAGCTTAGGAGATGGCAATGAAAAACTGTTTTTT. The variable domain in full, with the rest retrieved from reference TRBV7-9 and TRBJ1-4, is DTGVSQNPRHKITKRGQNVTFRCDPISEHNRLYWYRQTLGQGPEFLTYFQNEAQLEKSRLLSDRFSAERPKGSFSTLEIQRTEQGDSAMYLCASSLGDGNEKLFFGSGTQLSVL.

V gene TRBV5-4 combines with J gene TRBJ2-5; 7 positions agree with TRBD1. The length of the CDR3 is 13 residues. The junction had 2 bases not matched to a gene; V was cut back by 4 bases and J by 2 bases. In germline, CDR1 is SGHNT, CDR2 YYREEE (reference sequence). CDR3 loop: CASSKGQQETQYF. The CDR3 DNA follows: TGTGCCAGCAGCAAGGGACAGCAAGAGACCCAGTACTTC.

The V and J genes are TRBV30 and TRBJ1-6; 9 nucleotides line up with TRBD1. Germline loops: CDR1 GTSNPN, CDR2 SVGIG (reference sequence). The CDR3 is made up of 15 amino acids. After removal of 1 base from V and 6 bases from J, the junction contained 4 bases not matched to a gene. DNA of the CDR3: TGTGCCTGGAGTGCACAGACAGGGGGTAATTCACCCCTCCACTTT. Translation: CAWSAQTGGNSPLHF.

V is TRBV4-1 and J is TRBJ2-7; D not certain. Trimming removed 5 bases at V and 2 bases at J, with 13 bases between. CDR3 length: 14 residues. Per germline, CDR1 MGHRA and CDR2 YSYEKL. The CDR3 DNA reads TGCGCCAGCAGCGTTCACGACCAGGCCTACGAGCAGTACTTC. Residues: CASSVHDQAYEQYF.

The chain is built from TRBV4-3 and TRBJ1-4; 7 nucleotides align to TRBD1. CDR1 LGHNA and CDR2 YSLEER come from the germline V gene. V gave up 1 base and J gave up 10 bases; unmatched junction bases: 12. The CDR3 length is 16 residues. The CDR3 sequence is CASSQVYRGRSGKLFF. In nucleotides, the CDR3 is TGCGCCAGCAGCCAAGTATACAGGGGAAGGAGTGGAAAACTGTTTTTT.

This clone has only a few counts. The chain links TRBV11-2 to TRBJ2-7; 9 bases are shared with TRBD1. Germline assignment: CDR1 SGHAT and CDR2 FQNNGV. V shed 7 bases and J 5 bases; nucleotides not matched to a gene: 9. The CDR3 runs 14 residues. The CDR3 region has the DNA TGTGCCAGCACCCCAGGGACAGGGACGAACGAGCAGTACTTC. This encodes CASTPGTGTNEQYF.

The table lists this clone with a count of one. This sequence joins TRBV24-1 and TRBJ2-2, with 11 positions matching TRBD1. The CDR3 runs to 14 residues. Germline values: CDR1 KGHDR, CDR2 SFDVKD. Unmatched junction bases numbered 3, after V lost 7 bases and J lost 6 bases. The CDR3 DNA follows: TGTGCCACCAGAGGGACAGGGGGTGCCGGGGAGCTGTTTTTT. Translated, it gives CATRGTGGAGELFF.

This chain joins TRBV20-1 and TRBJ1-2; D possibly corresponds to TRBD1 (5 bases). V lost 6 bases to trimming and J lost 5 bases, with 10 bases between them. The length of the CDR3 is 11 residues. Germline lookup yields CDR1 DFQATT and CDR2 SNEGSKA (reference sequence). The DNA for the CDR3 is TGCAGTGCCGGGACTGCGTATGGCTACACCTTC. It yields the protein CSAGTAYGYTF.

V is TRBV9 and J is TRBJ1-3, with D unresolved. V lost 2 bases and J lost 0, with 9 bases in between. CDR1 is SGDLS, CDR2 YYNGEE, per germline. This CDR3 is 15 amino acids long. CDR3: CASSVSFSSGNTIYF. DNA for the CDR3: TGTGCCAGCAGCGTGAGCTTCAGCTCTGGAAACACCATATATTTT.

This chain joins TRBV19 and TRBJ2-2; no clear D. This CDR3 region has 15 residues. Germline lookup yields CDR1 LNHDA and CDR2 SQIVND (reference sequence). V was cut by 1 base and J by 1 base, with 7 bases left in between. The CDR3 coding sequence is TGTGCCAGTAGTATAGGTCAGAAGAACACCGGGGAGCTGTTTTTT. Protein sequence: CASSIGQKNTGELFF.

The gene calls are TRBV30 and TRBJ2-7; D is ambiguous. Germline CDR1 reads GTSNPN; CDR2 reads SVGIG (reference sequence). V gave up 2 bases and J gave up 4 bases, with 6 bases separating them. The CDR3 has 11 residues. CDR3 protein: CAWSSRYEQYF. DNA for the CDR3: TGTGCCTGGAGTTCCCGATACGAGCAGTACTTC.

The chain uses TRBV9 and TRBJ2-7, with D perhaps assigned TRBD1 or TRBD2 (5 bases each). The CDR3 sequence is 14 residues long. V was pared by 5 bases and J by 3 bases, with 15 bases between. Per germline, CDR1 SGDLS and CDR2 YYNGEE. The CDR3 nucleotides read TGTGCCAGCAGTCACCGGGACGGCAGCTACGAGCAGTACTTC. Translating gives CASSHRDGSYEQYF.

The chain joins TRBV24-1 to TRBJ2-1, with D uncertain. Germline CDR1 is KGHDR and CDR2 is SFDVKD. This CDR3 is built from 19 residues. V lost 6 bases, J lost 5 bases, and 28 bases lay in between. The CDR3 protein is CATSRLPVPFGRNHNEQFF. CDR3 DNA: TGTGCCACCAGTAGGTTACCGGTACCTTTCGGGCGGAACCACAATGAGCAGTTCTTC.

This sequence joins TRBV18 and TRBJ1-1; D not certain. The CDR3 length is 12 residues. Germline lookup yields CDR1 KGHSH and CDR2 LQKENI. V gave up 0 bases and J gave up 4 bases, with 3 bases separating them. The CDR3 bases are TGTGCCAGCTCACCACCGGGCACTGAAGCTTTCTTT. It codes for CASSPPGTEAFF.

The chain uses TRBV13 and TRBJ2-1, with 8 bases lining up with TRBD2. The trim removed 3 bases at V and 1 base at J, leaving 11 bases unmatched. The germline gives CDR1 PRHDT, CDR2 FYEKMQ (reference sequence). The CDR3 spans 18 residues. The CDR3 is CASSLGSGVAPSYNEQFF. In nucleotides, the CDR3 is TGTGCCAGCAGCTTGGGTAGCGGGGTTGCCCCATCCTACAATGAGCAGTTCTTC.

This sequence joins TRBV6-1 and TRBJ1-5; D remains unclear. CDR3 length: 18 residues. Germline CDR1 and CDR2: MNHNS and SASEGT. With 2 bases removed from V and 0 bases from J, the gap between germline ends came to 17 bases. The CDR3 loop reads CASSEYRASAYSNQPQHF. CDR3 coding DNA: TGTGCCAGCAGTGAATACCGGGCCTCGGCATATAGCAATCAGCCCCAGCATTTT.

The chain recombines TRBV19 with TRBJ1-3, with D perhaps matching TRBD1 (6 bases). The CDR3 loop spans 15 amino acids. V lost 7 bases and J lost 8, with 21 bases in between. Germline V gene sequence: CDR1 LNHDA, CDR2 SQIVND (reference sequence). The CDR3 is CASTRGTTSRDTIYF. CDR3 bases: TGTGCCAGTACACGGGGGACAACCTCCCGGGACACCATATATTTT.

V is TRBV28 and J is TRBJ1-1; TRBD1 matches 9 bases. There are 16 residues in the CDR3. Trimming took 10 bases from V and 4 from J; bases not matched to a gene: 16. Germline CDR1 is MDHEN and CDR2 is SYDVKM. The CDR3: CAIDGTGKGSSTEAFF. DNA of the CDR3: TGTGCCATCGACGGGACAGGGAAAGGTTCGAGCACTGAAGCTTTCTTT.

V and J are TRBV4-1 and TRBJ1-2; D gene unclear. Germline V gene lookup returns CDR1 MGHRA and CDR2 YSYEKL. V lost 2 bases and J lost 7, with 17 bases in between. The CDR3 is made up of 15 amino acids. The CDR3 DNA reads as TGCGCCAGCAGCCAAATGGAGTTTACCCTGGCTGGCTACACCTTC. Its protein is CASSQMEFTLAGYTF.

This clone has more than one count but fewer than ten. J is TRBJ1-1 and V is TRBV28; D not certain. V gave up 7 bases and J gave up 0 bases, with 9 bases separating them. Germline V gene data show CDR1 as MDHEN and CDR2 as SYDVKM. CDR3 length equals 13 residues. CDR3: CASTERMNTEAFF. The DNA of the CDR3 is TGTGCCAGCACTGAGCGGATGAACACTGAAGCTTTCTTT.

The chain combines TRBV6-1 with TRBJ1-2; D is unresolved. The CDR3 loop spans 13 amino acids. Looked up from germline, CDR1 is MNHNS and CDR2 is SASEGT. V lost 3 bases and J 4 bases, leaving 9 bases between the germline ends. The CDR3 coding sequence is TGTGCCAGCAGTGATTCCCAGATCTATGGCTACACCTTC. Its translation is CASSDSQIYGYTF.

This chain links TRBV9 with TRBJ1-1; 9 bases align to TRBD1. The germline gives CDR1 SGDLS, CDR2 YYNGEE. V lost 3 bases, J lost 5 bases, and 8 bases stayed unmatched. The CDR3 runs to 15 residues. CDR3 sequence (DNA): TGTGCCAGCAGCGACCAACAGGGGGCCGGGACTGAAGCTTTCTTT. Translated, it gives CASSDQQGAGTEAFF.

The chain couples TRBV7-8 to TRBJ1-6; the D gene is possibly TRBD1 (6 bases). Trimming took 3 bases from V and 5 from J, leaving 11 bases between them. The CDR3 totals 15 residues. In germline, CDR1 is SGHVS, CDR2 FQNEAQ. The chain's CDR3 is CASSFSRTDNSPLHF. In DNA form, the CDR3 reads TGTGCCAGCAGCTTTTCCAGGACAGATAATTCACCCCTCCACTTT. Together with reference TRBV7-8 and TRBJ1-6, the CDR3 gives the full variable domain: GAGVSQSPRYKVAKRGQDVALRCDPISGHVSLFWYQQALGQGPEFLTYFQNEAQLDKSGLPSDRFFAERPEGSVSTLKIQRTQQEDSAVYLCASSFSRTDNSPLHFGNGTRLTVT.

This clone was observed a single time. The chain is built from TRBV10-3 and TRBJ2-5; possibly TRBD1 for D (6 bases). The length of the CDR3 is 17 residues. Germline V CDR1 and CDR2: ENHRY, SYGVKD. V was shortened by 0 bases and J by 1 base, with 15 bases between the two germline ends. For the CDR3, the DNA is TGTGCCATCAGTGAGTCGATAGGCAGGGGAACCCAAGAGACCCAGTACTTC. It translates to CAISESIGRGTQETQYF.

The J gene is TRBJ2-3, the V gene TRBV6-2 or TRBV6-3, with 7 nucleotides matching TRBD2. CDR3 length: 14 amino acids. Germline V gene data show CDR1 as MNHEY and CDR2 as SVGEGT. V was pared by 4 bases and J by 2 bases, with 3 bases of the junction left unmatched. The CDR3 is CASSSSGFTDTQYF. In DNA, the CDR3 is TGTGCCAGCAGTTCTAGCGGATTCACAGATACGCAGTATTTT.

A few counts support this clone. The chain uses TRBV7-9 and TRBJ2-2, with a tentative D call TRBD2 (5 bases). The CDR3 is 17 residues long. V lost 8 bases to trimming and J lost 0 bases, with 19 bases between them. CDR1 is SEHNR and CDR2 is FQNEAQ in the germline V gene (reference sequence). In nucleotides, the CDR3 is TGTGCCAGCGTTATTCTAGCATCGCTTACGAACACCGGGGAGCTGTTTTTT. Translated, it gives CASVILASLTNTGELFF.

A single count supports this clone. DNA of the CDR3: TGTGCCAGCAGCCAAAGAGACATGAGGCTCGGAAACACCATATATTTT. It translates to CASSQRDMRLGNTIYF. This chain links TRBV14 with TRBJ1-3; D is uncertain. This CDR3 spans 16 amino acids. Germline assignment: CDR1 SGHDN and CDR2 FVKESK. V was trimmed by 2 bases and J by 4 bases, leaving 15 bases between them.

This clone appeared a few times. The chain carries TRBV6-1 and TRBJ1-4; 8 nucleotides agree with TRBD1. The V segment lost 4 bases and the J segment 6 bases; nucleotides outside the gene matches: 10. The CDR3 runs to 16 residues. In germline, CDR1 is MNHNS, CDR2 SASEGT. The CDR3 here is CASSGDRQGADEKLFF. DNA of the CDR3: TGTGCCAGCAGTGGAGACCGGCAGGGGGCGGATGAAAAACTGTTTTTT.